These 9 T cell receptor beta chains came from one sample sequenced in a study of T cell responses to AZD1222 COVID-19 vaccine. Assay used: immunoSEQ multiplex PCR; TCRdb lists only in-frame clones, some missing. The repertoire includes about 100,000 clones, around 89% of them detected once, and 2.5% to 3.5% sits in the top ten. This material consisted of peripheral blood, taken on day 0 of AZD1222 vaccination. These receptors were collected from an adult in good health.

This sequence joins TRBV29-1 and TRBJ2-1; either TRBD1 or TRBD2 may supply D (5 bases each). The CDR3 sequence is 12 residues long. Trimming took 1 base from V and 6 from J, leaving 7 bases between them. CDR1 SQVTM and CDR2 ANQGSEA come from the germline V gene. The CDR3 nucleotides read TGCAGCGTTGAAGGAGGGGCCAATGAGCAGTTCTTC. As protein: CSVEGGANEQFF.

V is TRBV27 and J is TRBJ1-3; TRBD1 is a possible D gene (6 bases). The CDR3 is 15 amino acids. Germline CDR1 is MNHEY and CDR2 is SMNVEV (reference sequence). Trimming took off 2 bases at V and 3 bases at J, with 11 bases between the two ends. CDR3 loop: CASSLVRGSGNTIYF. In DNA form, the CDR3 reads TGTGCCAGCAGTTTAGTCAGGGGCAGTGGAAACACCATATATTTT.

This clone was seen only a few times. The chain carries TRBV11-1 and TRBJ1-1, with D perhaps TRBD1 (6 bases). The CDR3 contains 15 residues. Germline CDR1 is SGHAT and CDR2 is FQDESV (reference sequence). V was cut by 2 bases and J by 1 base, with 11 bases left in between. The CDR3 spells CASSLQGRQNTEAFF. The CDR3 DNA follows: TGTGCCAGCAGCTTACAGGGGCGACAGAACACTGAAGCTTTCTTT.

V is TRBV7-2 and J is TRBJ2-1; 8 positions agree with TRBD1. The ends lost 5 bases at V and 12 bases at J; junction bases unmatched: 3. Germline V lookup: CDR1 SGHTA, CDR2 FQGNSA. There are 11 residues in the CDR3. The CDR3 nucleotides are TGTGCCAGCAGCCAAGGACAGGGGCAGTTCTTC. Amino acids: CASSQGQGQFF.

The chain employs TRBV4-1 and TRBJ2-2; perhaps D is TRBD1 or TRBD2 (5 bases each). CDR3 length: 14 amino acids. Germline V gene sequence: CDR1 MGHRA, CDR2 YSYEKL. V was cut by 5 bases and J by 7 bases, with 14 bases left in between. The CDR3 coding sequence is TGCGCCAGCAGCTATAGGGACGTGGTCGGGGAGCTGTTTTTT. It codes for CASSYRDVVGELFF.

The chain uses TRBV3-1 (or the pseudogene TRBV3-2) and TRBJ1-5; D unresolved. The CDR3 consists of 14 residues. In germline, CDR1 is LGHDT, CDR2 YNNKEL (reference sequence). Trimming shortened V by 0 bases and J by 6 bases, and 9 bases separated the two germline ends. The CDR3 loop is CASSQELTGQPQHF. DNA for the CDR3: TGTGCCAGCAGCCAAGAGCTTACGGGTCAGCCCCAGCATTTT.

V is TRBV19 and J is TRBJ1-5; no reliable D call. The CDR3 has 13 amino acids. Per the germline V gene, CDR1 is LNHDA and CDR2 is SQIVND (reference sequence). Trimming removed 2 bases from V and 5 bases from J, with 7 bases in between. The CDR3 protein is CASSINSDQPQHF. The CDR3 bases are TGTGCCAGTAGTATAAACTCAGATCAGCCCCAGCATTTT.

V usage is TRBV15 and J usage is TRBJ1-2; D gene ambiguous. Germline values: CDR1 LNHNV, CDR2 YYDKDF (reference sequence). The CDR3 spans 15 residues. V was pared by 0 bases and J by 0 bases, with 8 bases between. CDR3 DNA: TGTGCCACCAGCAGAGATCAAAGGGCTAACTATGGCTACACCTTC. This gives the protein CATSRDQRANYGYTF.

The J gene is TRBJ2-2, the V gene TRBV19; D is unresolved. The V gene's germline CDR1 is LNHDA and CDR2 SQIVND (reference sequence). Between the trimmed V and J ends, which lost 4 bases and 7 bases, there was a span of 10 bases. The CDR3 is 13 amino acids. CDR3 sequence: CASSKQRGGELFF. CDR3 DNA sequence: TGTGCCAGTAGTAAACAGCGTGGCGGGGAGCTGTTTTTT.